The 16 T cell receptor beta chains presented below share a single source sample, sequenced in a study of T cell responses to AZD1222 COVID-19 vaccine. Measured with immunoSEQ multiplex PCR; TCRdb has only the in-frame clones, and not every one. Of about 150,000 clones detected, about 88% appear once; the ten largest clones hold around 3.1%. The sample was peripheral blood, taken on day 0 of AZD1222 vaccination. Receptors originate from an adult in good health.

The chain combines TRBV19 with TRBJ1-5, with TRBD1 identical over 8 bases. J gave up 2 bases and V 6 bases, and 3 bases lay outside the gene matches. The CDR3 spans 14 residues. Looked up from germline, CDR1 is LNHDA and CDR2 is SQIVND (reference sequence). The CDR3 nucleotides are TGTGCCAGTAGCCCGACAGGGGGCAATCAGCCCCAGCATTTT. Translating it yields CASSPTGGNQPQHF.

The V call is TRBV6-5, the J call TRBJ1-2, with a weak D call TRBD1 (5 bases). The CDR3 spans 13 residues. Germline loops: CDR1 MNHEY, CDR2 SVGAGI. Trimming left V 10 bases short and J 0 bases short, with 12 bases between. CDR3 in amino acids: CATQTAANYGYTF. The CDR3 nucleotides read TGTGCCACCCAGACAGCAGCTAACTATGGCTACACCTTC.

This chain uses TRBV6-5 with TRBJ2-7; a weak D match, TRBD2 (7 bases). CDR1 MNHEY and CDR2 SVGAGI come from the germline V gene. V was clipped by 7 bases and J by 0 bases, with 10 bases between them. This CDR3 has 13 amino acids. CDR3 protein: CASTAGASYEQYF. The CDR3 nucleotides are TGTGCCAGCACGGCGGGGGCCTCCTACGAGCAGTACTTC.

This clone is a singleton in its sample. The chain has TRBV7-2 and TRBJ1-4; the match to TRBD1 covers 9 bases. The CDR3 spans 15 residues. Losses at the gene ends were 5 bases for V and 7 bases for J; bases not matched to a gene: 8. CDR1 and CDR2 from the germline V gene are SGHTA and FQGNSA. This chain's CDR3 is CASSPQGAAGEKLFF. The CDR3 nucleotides read TGTGCCAGCAGCCCACAGGGGGCTGCCGGTGAAAAACTGTTTTTT.

The genes are TRBV19 and TRBJ1-6; D gene unclear. Between the trimmed V and J ends, which lost 0 bases and 0 bases, there was a span of 3 bases. CDR3 length: 15 amino acids. Germline V CDR1 and CDR2: LNHDA, SQIVND (reference sequence). The chain's CDR3 is CASSIDASYNSPLHF. The CDR3 DNA is TGTGCCAGTAGTATAGACGCCTCCTATAATTCACCCCTCCACTTT.

The chain is built from TRBV11-2 and TRBJ1-1, with no clear D. Germline loops: CDR1 SGHAT, CDR2 FQNNGV. V was pared by 5 bases and J by 1 base, with 11 bases between. This CDR3 has 14 residues. The CDR3 protein is CASSDSNKNTEAFF. The DNA for the CDR3 is TGTGCCAGCAGCGACTCCAACAAGAACACTGAAGCTTTCTTT.

Only a few counts were recorded for this clone. The chain has TRBV4-2 and TRBJ2-1, with D possibly matching TRBD2 (5 bases). Germline V CDR1 and CDR2: LGHNA, YNFKEQ. The V end lost 0 bases, the J end lost 4 bases, and 13 bases lay between the germline ends. The CDR3 spans 16 residues. The CDR3, as DNA: TGTGCCAGCAGCCAAGATGTGGCGGGCGGGTACAATGAGCAGTTCTTC. It specifies CASSQDVAGGYNEQFF.

J is TRBJ2-7 and V is TRBV7-2, with D possibly matching TRBD2 (6 bases). The CDR3 contains 15 residues. Germline loops: CDR1 SGHTA, CDR2 FQGNSA. V shed 1 base and J shed 2 bases, with 12 bases lying between them. Written as DNA, the CDR3 is TGTGCCAGCAGCTTAGGGCCGGGGGTAGCCTACGAGCAGTACTTC. Amino acids: CASSLGPGVAYEQYF.

The V gene is TRBV28, the J gene TRBJ1-5; tentatively, D is TRBD1 (5 bases). Germline CDR1 is MDHEN and CDR2 is SYDVKM. CDR3 length equals 17 residues. V lost 0 bases and J lost 0, with 12 bases in between. In DNA, the CDR3 is TGTGCCAGCAGTTTATGGGGACGGACCTATAGCAATCAGCCCCAGCATTTT. This codes for CASSLWGRTYSNQPQHF. The whole variable domain, remainder taken from reference TRBV28 and TRBJ1-5, is DVKVTQSSRYLVKRTGEKVFLECVQDMDHENMFWYRQDPGLGLRLIYFSYDVKMKEKGDIPEGYSVSREKKERFSLILESASTNQTSMYLCASSLWGRTYSNQPQHFGDGTRLSIL.

This clone was seen once. This chain joins TRBV9 and TRBJ2-1; 9 bases map to TRBD2. V lost 0 bases to trimming and J lost 8 bases; unmatched junction nucleotides: 6. The CDR3 spans 15 residues. Germline V lookup: CDR1 SGDLS, CDR2 YYNGEE. CDR3 residues: CASSVGGGAIDEQFF. The CDR3 coding sequence is TGTGCCAGCAGCGTAGGCGGGGGGGCCATAGATGAGCAGTTCTTC.

The V gene is TRBV5-5, the J gene TRBJ2-7, with TRBD1 matching over 8 bases. Germline CDR1 and CDR2: SGHKS and YYEKEE (reference sequence). The CDR3 has 13 amino acids. V lost 2 bases and J lost 4; bases outside the gene matches: 2. In DNA, the CDR3 is TGTGCCAGCAGCTTACAGGGGGAATACGAGCAGTACTTC. Encoded protein: CASSLQGEYEQYF.

This clone was seen only once. The chain employs TRBV19 and TRBJ2-5; D gene uncertain. From germline, CDR1 is LNHDA and CDR2 SQIVND (reference sequence). This CDR3 has 13 amino acids. V lost 1 base and J lost 5, with 8 bases in between. CDR3 DNA sequence: TGTGCCAGTAGTATAGGCAGCTGGGAGACCCAGTACTTC. The encoded protein is CASSIGSWETQYF.

This clone was found a few times. This sample also contains other DNA sequences that code for the same CDR3. This rearrangement joins TRBV12-3 or TRBV12-4 to TRBJ1-2; D possibly corresponds to TRBD1 (5 bases). This CDR3 contains 13 residues. V was shortened by 2 bases and J by 4 bases, with 8 bases between the two germline ends. Here the CDR3 DNA reads TGTGCCAGCAGTTTAAGGGGCGGCTATGGCTACACCTTC. Protein sequence: CASSLRGGYGYTF.

In its sample, this clone was seen once. This chain joins TRBV6-5 and TRBJ2-2; D may be TRBD2 (6 bases). The CDR3 consists of 15 residues. V was pared by 0 bases and J by 4 bases, with 9 bases between. Germline CDR1 MNHEY, CDR2 SVGAGI. The CDR3 sequence: CASSYSSGSTGELFF. For the CDR3, the DNA is TGTGCCAGCAGTTACTCTAGCGGCTCCACCGGGGAGCTGTTTTTT.

This clone was recorded once. The chain joins TRBV15 to TRBJ2-2, with 7 bases aligning to TRBD2. The CDR3 consists of 15 residues. Losses at the gene ends were 5 bases for V and 0 bases for J; bases not matched to a gene: 3. Germline loops: CDR1 LNHNV, CDR2 YYDKDF (reference sequence). As DNA, the CDR3 is TGTGCCACCAGCCGCGGACTAGCGAACACCGGGGAGCTGTTTTTT. Translation gives CATSRGLANTGELFF.

The genes are TRBV10-3 and TRBJ2-5; D not resolved. CDR3 length equals 14 residues. Trimming pared 4 bases from V and 2 bases from J, leaving 11 bases between. Germline loops: CDR1 ENHRY, CDR2 SYGVKD. This CDR3 is CAISGAASQETQYF. In DNA, the CDR3 is TGTGCCATCAGTGGCGCGGCTTCTCAAGAGACCCAGTACTTC.